The clone carrying this TCR beta chain came up once. Germline CDR1 GTSNPN, CDR2 SVGIG (reference sequence). The CDR3 contains 15 residues. The V and J ends lost 7 bases and 1 base respectively, with 19 bases between them. This sample is drawn from a study of cytomegalovirus exposure and HLA in healthy donors. Primers: 60 Vbeta forward and 13 Jbeta reverse. This table comes from immunoSEQ multiplex PCR, and its TCRdb copy is limited to in-frame clones, with some not included. The table records roughly 200,000 clones, approximately 88% of them present only once. The sequenced material came from PBMCs. V gene TRBV30 combines with J gene TRBJ2-5; possibly TRBD2 for D (6 bases). The sequence was collected from a boy between 2 and 10 years old in good health and CMV-seronegative. CDR3 in amino acids: CAYRSGSGRQETQYF. DNA for the CDR3: TGTGCCTACAGATCGGGGAGCGGGCGCCAAGAGACCCAGTACTTC.